Shown below are 32 T cell receptor beta chains from a single sample sequenced in a study of shared clonotypes between healthy human individuals. Clones were sequenced by immunoSEQ multiplex PCR, and TCRdb holds only the in-frame ones, with some missing. The sample lists millions of clones; 85% to 95% were seen once. CD45RO-negative CD8 cells positively selected for CCR7 made up the naive population, which excluded terminally differentiated effector memory CD45RA+ cells. Sequencing was performed on naive CD8+ T cells sorted from blood. The receptors stem from a man aged 18 to 30 in good health.

The chain recombines TRBV4-3 with TRBJ2-7, with D perhaps given as TRBD1 or TRBD2 (5 bases each). The germline V gene encodes CDR1 LGHNA and CDR2 YSLEER. Trimming removed 0 bases from V and 1 base from J, with 10 bases in between. CDR3 length equals 15 residues. CDR3 coding DNA: TGCGCCAGCAGCCAAGAGGAGGACACTTCCTACGAGCAGTACTTC. It specifies CASSQEEDTSYEQYF.

This chain links TRBV28 with TRBJ2-7; TRBD1 aligns across 7 bases. Trimming took 11 bases from V and 4 from J; bases not matched to a gene: 8. This CDR3 spans 12 amino acids. CDR1 and CDR2 from the germline V gene are MDHEN and SYDVKM. The CDR3 DNA is TGTGCCTCACAGGGGATTATATACGAGCAGTACTTC. Protein product: CASQGIIYEQYF.

The chain carries TRBV6-1 and TRBJ1-3; D unresolved. CDR1 is MNHNS and CDR2 is SASEGT in the germline V gene. This CDR3 is built from 14 residues. V lost 6 bases and J lost 0, with 9 bases in between. The CDR3 is CASRGYNSGNTIYF. CDR3 DNA sequence: TGTGCCAGCAGGGGGTATAACTCTGGAAACACCATATATTTT.

The J gene is TRBJ2-4, the V gene TRBV28; maybe TRBD2 (6 bases). Per the germline V gene, CDR1 is MDHEN and CDR2 is SYDVKM. V lost 10 bases, J lost 5 bases, and 15 bases lay in between. This CDR3 comprises 13 residues. CDR3 amino acids: CATFAEGQNIQYF. DNA for the CDR3: TGTGCCACCTTTGCGGAGGGGCAAAACATTCAGTACTTC.

This chain uses TRBV6-1 with TRBJ2-5; D not certain. This CDR3 region has 14 residues. Trimming shortened V by 0 bases and J by 2 bases, and 7 bases separated the two germline ends. Germline values: CDR1 MNHNS, CDR2 SASEGT. CDR3 region: CASSEARLQETQYF. CDR3 DNA sequence: TGTGCCAGCAGTGAAGCCCGGCTACAAGAGACCCAGTACTTC.

CDR3 sequence reads: CASSENLFGIGTGELFF. DNA for the CDR3: TGTGCCAGCAGTGAAAACTTATTCGGCATCGGGACCGGGGAGCTGTTTTTT. This sequence joins TRBV2 and TRBJ2-2; D unresolved. Trimming shortened V by 2 bases and J by 5 bases, and 18 bases separated the two germline ends. Germline CDR1 and CDR2: SNHLY and FYNNEI. The CDR3 has 17 residues.

On this clone itself: Other nucleotide sequences in the sample specify the same CDR3. The J gene is TRBJ2-1, the V gene TRBV5-1; possible D gene TRBD1, 6 bases. Germline V CDR1 and CDR2: SGHRS, YFSETQ. Trimming stripped 0 bases from V and 2 bases from J, with 9 bases between. CDR3 length equals 15 residues. The chain's CDR3 is CASSLDRDTYNEQFF. The CDR3 DNA follows: TGCGCCAGCAGCTTGGACAGGGATACCTACAATGAGCAGTTCTTC.

V and J are TRBV11-2 and TRBJ2-3; D gene uncertain. Germline assignment: CDR1 SGHAT and CDR2 FQNNGV. Trimming stripped 0 bases from V and 2 bases from J, with 6 bases between. The CDR3 loop spans 14 amino acids. Written as DNA, the CDR3 is TGTGCCAGCAGCTTAGATATAGACACAGATACGCAGTATTTT. This codes for CASSLDIDTDTQYF.

J is TRBJ1-4 and V is TRBV6-5; TRBD1 is a possible D gene (5 bases). Germline V gives CDR1 MNHEY, CDR2 SVGAGI. With 5 bases removed from V and 6 bases from J, the gap between germline ends came to 16 bases. CDR3 size: 15 residues. As DNA, the CDR3 is TGTGCCAGCAGTCTCGGACGGGCGGGGGATGAAAAACTGTTTTTT. Translation gives CASSLGRAGDEKLFF.

The V call is TRBV27, the J call TRBJ1-1; D perhaps matches TRBD1 (6 bases). The CDR3 is 14 amino acids. Between the trimmed V and J ends, which lost 1 base and 3 bases, there was a span of 9 bases. The germline gives CDR1 MNHEY, CDR2 SMNVEV (reference sequence). The CDR3 DNA sequence: TGTGCCAGCAGTTTATTTTCAGGGGACACTGAAGCTTTCTTT. Protein product: CASSLFSGDTEAFF.

This clone was seen a single time. Relative to the germline gene, one junction end is altered; a read error may explain this. The chain recombines TRBV13 with TRBJ2-7; 10 bases match TRBD2. The CDR3 covers 13 residues. CDR1 PRHDT and CDR2 FYEKMQ come from the germline V gene (reference sequence). CDR3 in amino acids: CASSIGLADEQYF. CDR3 nucleotide sequence: TGTGCCAGCAGCATAGGACTAGCGGACGAGCAGTACTTC.

This chain uses TRBV10-3 with TRBJ2-7; D uncertain. V was trimmed by 0 bases and J by 3 bases, leaving 12 bases between them. The V gene's germline CDR1 is ENHRY and CDR2 SYGVKD. CDR3 length equals 15 residues. CDR3 sequence: CAISESQEPYYEQYF. The CDR3 DNA reads as TGTGCCATCAGTGAGTCTCAGGAGCCATACTACGAGCAGTACTTC.

The chain is built from TRBV28 and TRBJ2-7; D may be TRBD1 or TRBD2 (5 bases each). The CDR3 sequence is 15 residues long. Germline values: CDR1 MDHEN, CDR2 SYDVKM. V was shortened by 7 bases and J by 5 bases, with 21 bases between the two germline ends. The CDR3 DNA sequence: TGTGCCAGCACCCTGGGGGTGGACGCCTTTCACGAGCAGTACTTC. As protein: CASTLGVDAFHEQYF. The full variable domain, completed using reference TRBV28 and TRBJ2-7, is DVKVTQSSRYLVKRTGEKVFLECVQDMDHENMFWYRQDPGLGLRLIYFSYDVKMKEKGDIPEGYSVSREKKERFSLILESASTNQTSMYLCASTLGVDAFHEQYFGPGTRLTVT.

The chain links TRBV2 to TRBJ1-1; 9 bases align to TRBD1. Germline V lookup: CDR1 SNHLY, CDR2 FYNNEI. The V and J ends lost 7 bases and 0 bases, in that order; junction bases with no gene match: 6. The CDR3 covers 15 residues. The CDR3 region has the DNA TGTGCCAGCACCGGGGGGACAGGGATGAACACTGAAGCTTTCTTT. As protein: CASTGGTGMNTEAFF.

The chain is built from TRBV7-9 and TRBJ1-1, with D possibly matching TRBD1 (6 bases). Trimming removed 0 bases at V and 5 bases at J, with 13 bases between. Germline assignment: CDR1 SEHNR and CDR2 FQNEAQ (reference sequence). This CDR3 contains 15 residues. The CDR3 is CASSLAQGRWTEAFF. CDR3 in DNA: TGTGCCAGCAGCTTAGCCCAGGGGCGCTGGACTGAAGCTTTCTTT.

The gene calls are TRBV29-1 and TRBJ2-3, with a possible D match to TRBD2 (5 bases). Trimming left V 7 bases short and J 3 bases short, with 8 bases between. The germline V gene has CDR1 SQVTM and CDR2 ANQGSEA. The CDR3 totals 11 residues. CDR3 loop: CSGRGTDTQYF. The DNA for the CDR3 is TGCAGCGGACGGGGAACAGATACGCAGTATTTT.

The V gene is TRBV4-1, the J gene TRBJ2-3, with D maybe TRBD1 (6 bases). Deletions cut 0 bases from V and 2 bases from J, with 24 bases between. Germline V gene data show CDR1 as MGHRA and CDR2 as YSYEKL. The CDR3 covers 20 residues. CDR3 nucleotide sequence: TGCGCCAGCAGCCAAGACCCCTCTATTGCACTGGGACAAGCCACAGATACGCAGTATTTT. The encoded protein is CASSQDPSIALGQATDTQYF.

This chain links TRBV6-5 with TRBJ2-3, with D possibly TRBD1 on 6 matching bases. V lost 5 bases and J lost 2, with 8 bases in between. The CDR3 length is 13 residues. Germline V gene data show CDR1 as MNHEY and CDR2 as SVGAGI. The CDR3 region has the DNA TGTGCCAGCAGTACAGGGAACACAGATACGCAGTATTTT. Amino acids: CASSTGNTDTQYF.

The chain employs TRBV2 and TRBJ1-2; D call uncertain. The V and J ends lost 3 bases and 6 bases respectively, with 17 bases between them. Germline CDR1 is SNHLY and CDR2 is FYNNEI. The CDR3 has 15 amino acids. CDR3 sequence (DNA): TGTGCCAGCAGTGATGCGGATAGGGCAGTCCATGGCTACACCTTC. Residues: CASSDADRAVHGYTF.

This chain uses TRBV5-1 with TRBJ2-7; a possible D gene is TRBD1 (6 bases). V was cut by 4 bases and J by 0 bases, with 14 bases left in between. The CDR3 consists of 15 residues. Germline values: CDR1 SGHRS, CDR2 YFSETQ. The CDR3 protein is CASSQLSTGSYEQYF. The CDR3 DNA is TGCGCCAGCAGCCAGCTCTCGACAGGCTCCTACGAGCAGTACTTC.

CDR3 sequence (DNA): TGTGCCACCGGTGGTCATTCCATGAGCTCCTACAATGAGCAGTTCTTC. This encodes CATGGHSMSSYNEQFF. The rearrangement links TRBV15 to TRBJ2-1, with no clear D. V shed 8 bases and J shed 0 bases, with 17 bases lying between them. The CDR3 has 16 amino acids. Germline assignment: CDR1 LNHNV and CDR2 YYDKDF (reference sequence).

A single count supports this clone. The chain recombines TRBV27 with TRBJ2-3; 9 bases are shared with TRBD2. The CDR3 has 15 residues. CDR1 and CDR2 from the germline V gene are MNHEY and SMNVEV (reference sequence). V dropped 2 bases and J dropped 3; count of bases not matched to a gene: 3. The CDR3 nucleotides read TGTGCCAGCAGTTTAGCGGGAGGGTTTACAGATACGCAGTATTTT. Protein product: CASSLAGGFTDTQYF.

This sequence joins TRBV29-1 and TRBJ2-1; D unresolved. The CDR3 has 14 amino acids. Trimming stripped 4 bases from V and 5 bases from J, with 15 bases between. In germline, CDR1 is SQVTM, CDR2 ANQGSEA. The chain's CDR3 is CSVAETKLDNEQFF. Written as DNA, the CDR3 is TGCAGCGTTGCCGAGACCAAACTGGACAATGAGCAGTTCTTC.

This clone was found a few times. Other DNA sequences in the sample encode the same CDR3. This chain connects TRBV9 to TRBJ2-7, with 14 bases fitting TRBD2. CDR3 length: 15 residues. The germline V gene has CDR1 SGDLS and CDR2 YYNGEE. The J segment lost 3 bases and the V segment lost 2 bases, leaving 1 base of the junction unmatched. The DNA for the CDR3 is TGTGCCAGCAGCGTGGGACTAGCGGGAGACTACGAGCAGTACTTC. Its translation: CASSVGLAGDYEQYF.

This clone was recorded only once. The chain combines TRBV29-1 with TRBJ2-5; D is possibly TRBD1 (6 bases). The CDR3 runs 13 residues. Trimming shortened V by 7 bases and J by 1 base, and 13 bases separated the two germline ends. Germline assignment: CDR1 SQVTM and CDR2 ANQGSEA. CDR3 loop: CSGIQGTQETQYF. The CDR3, as DNA: TGCAGCGGGATACAGGGAACCCAAGAGACCCAGTACTTC.

In its sample, this clone was seen once. The V gene is TRBV10-3, the J gene TRBJ2-7; maybe TRBD2 (6 bases). V was trimmed by 6 bases and J by 0 bases, leaving 12 bases between them. The CDR3 is made up of 14 amino acids. The germline CDR1 and CDR2 sequences are ENHRY and SYGVKD. CDR3 nucleotides: TGTGCCATCAGCGAACCTAGCGCCTCCTACGAGCAGTACTTC. Amino acids: CAISEPSASYEQYF.

The genes are TRBV5-6 and TRBJ1-1; TRBD1 is a possible D gene (5 bases). In germline, CDR1 is SGHDT, CDR2 YYEEEE. V lost 3 bases, J lost 1 base, and 16 bases lay in between. This CDR3 has 16 residues. Written as DNA, the CDR3 is TGTGCCAGCAGCTCTTGGGACGAAGAGTCGAACACTGAAGCTTTCTTT. It yields the protein CASSSWDEESNTEAFF.

As regards this clone: The identical CDR3 is also encoded by other nucleotide sequences in the sample. The chain joins TRBV7-9 to TRBJ2-7; D not resolved. The CDR3 is made up of 11 amino acids. Germline CDR1 and CDR2: SEHNR and FQNEAQ (reference sequence). Trimming removed 5 bases from V and 4 bases from J, with 6 bases in between. CDR3 nucleotides: TGTGCCAGCAGCCCCGGTTACGAGCAGTACTTC. This encodes CASSPGYEQYF.

The chain has TRBV11-2 and TRBJ2-6; a possible D gene is TRBD1 (6 bases). Germline loops: CDR1 SGHAT, CDR2 FQNNGV. V gave up 4 bases and J gave up 0 bases, with 16 bases separating them. The CDR3 runs 18 residues. CDR3 nucleotides: TGTGCCAGCAGCTCGCAAGCAGGGGTTTTCTCTGGGGCCAACGTCCTGACTTTC. Its protein product is CASSSQAGVFSGANVLTF.

The V and J genes are TRBV6-1 and TRBJ2-7, with D tentatively TRBD2 (6 bases). V shed 3 bases and J shed 3 bases, with 12 bases lying between them. Germline loops: CDR1 MNHNS, CDR2 SASEGT. The CDR3 has 14 amino acids. CDR3 in DNA: TGTGCCAGCAGTGACTCGGGACTTCTCTACGAGCAGTACTTC. Its protein product is CASSDSGLLYEQYF.

The DNA for the CDR3 is TGTGCCAGCAGTTTTGGACTAGCGGGCACAGATACGCAGTATTTT. As protein: CASSFGLAGTDTQYF. V and J are TRBV27 and TRBJ2-3, with 10 bases aligning to TRBD2. J gave up 1 base and V 3 bases, and 1 base lay outside the gene matches. Germline-derived CDR1 and CDR2 are MNHEY and SMNVEV (reference sequence). The CDR3 length is 15 residues.

As regards this clone: The same CDR3 is also encoded by other DNA sequences in this sample. The chain carries TRBV6-6 and TRBJ1-1; D unclear. Germline V gene data show CDR1 as MNHNY and CDR2 as SVGAGI (reference sequence). V was clipped by 0 bases and J by 11 bases, with 10 bases between them. The CDR3 has 12 residues. The CDR3 DNA reads as TGTGCCAGCAGTTACTCGAGGGAAGAGGCTTTCTTT. This encodes CASSYSREEAFF.